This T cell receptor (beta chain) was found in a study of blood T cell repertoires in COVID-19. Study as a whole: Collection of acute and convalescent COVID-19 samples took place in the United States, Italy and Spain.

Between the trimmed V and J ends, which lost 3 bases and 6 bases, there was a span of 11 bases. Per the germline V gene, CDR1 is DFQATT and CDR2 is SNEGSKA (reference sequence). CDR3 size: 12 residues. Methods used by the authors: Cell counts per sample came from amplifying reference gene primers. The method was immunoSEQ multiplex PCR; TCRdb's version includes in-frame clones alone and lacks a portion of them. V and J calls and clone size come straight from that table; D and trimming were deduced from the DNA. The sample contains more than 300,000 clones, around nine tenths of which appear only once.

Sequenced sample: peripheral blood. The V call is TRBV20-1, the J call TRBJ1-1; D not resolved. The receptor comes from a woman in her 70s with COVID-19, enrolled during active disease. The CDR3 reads CSASDQFAEAFF. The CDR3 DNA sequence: TGCAGTGCTAGTGACCAGTTCGCTGAAGCTTTCTTT.